This entry concerns a single T cell receptor beta chain. Its antigen is not identified. The record originates from a study of OX40 agonist ivuxolimab in advanced cancers. TCRdb's copy holds only in-frame clones and misses some; the assay was immunoSEQ multiplex PCR. Of approximately 74,000 clones in the sample, approximately 80% are singletons; the top ten hold 2% to 2.5%. Study results and limitations: Some patients without response likewise showed low normalized clonal expansion.

CDR3 length: 16 residues. CDR1 is SGHRS and CDR2 is YFSETQ in the germline V gene. Trimming took off 4 bases at V and 0 bases at J, with 13 bases between the two ends. This TCR came from an adult with an advanced solid tumor such as melanoma, head and neck, liver or kidney cancer. The V gene is TRBV5-1, the J gene TRBJ2-2; D uncertain. Specimen: CD4+ or CD8+ T cells sorted from blood, collected in a trial of the OX40 agonist ivuxolimab. DNA for the CDR3: TGCGCCAGCAGCCCGGACCCGGGTTCGAACACCGGGGAGCTGTTTTTT. This codes for CASSPDPGSNTGELFF.